Listed below are T cell receptor beta chains from one sample, sequenced in a study of T-cell reconstitution after alpha-beta-depleted transplantation in children. TCRdb fed the PCR reads into MiXCR, producing one record per CDR3 protein. This sample yields about 610,000 distinct CDR3 sequences, of which more than 9% are seen a single time; about 4% belongs to the top ten. Sequencing used PBMCs from the stem cell graft donor, obtained from the stem cell graft. The source of these receptors is a human donor who donated a stem cell graft to a child with acute myeloid leukemia. CDR3s include the opening cysteine and the closing phenylalanine or tryptophan. Each record gives: V gene, clone size, J gene, D gene, CDR3 protein, CDR3 DNA. A D gene is named only where the DNA matches it firmly. Clone size appears in some rows only: once, few, many, or a class for an expanded clone.

TRBV20-1	few	TRBJ2-5	-	CSAREGAWVYF	TGCAGTGCTAGAGAAGGAGCGTGGGTCTACTTC
TRBV20-1	many	TRBJ1-4	-	CSARDRVSGSTNEKLFF	TGCAGTGCTAGAGATCGTGTCAGCGGATCAACTAATGAAAAACTGTTTTTT
TRBV30	many	TRBJ2-1	TRBD2	CAWALRGGYNEQFF	TGTGCCTGGGCCCTTCGGGGGGGATACAATGAGCAGTTCTTC
TRBV10-3	-	TRBJ2-5	TRBD1	CAISPLGGTGTQETQYF	TGTGCCATCAGCCCCTTAGGGGGGACAGGCACACAAGAGACCCAGTACTTC
TRBV19	many	TRBJ2-5	TRBD2	CASSLRTSGLRGRETQYF	TGTGCCAGTAGCCTCAGGACTAGCGGGCTAAGGGGTAGAGAGACCCAGTACTTC
TRBV10-3	few	TRBJ2-2	-	CAISELGENTGELFF	TGTGCCATCAGTGAATTAGGAGAGAACACCGGGGAGCTGTTTTTT
TRBV24-1	-	TRBJ2-3	-	CATSDSVAYTTDTQYF	TGTGCCACCAGTGATTCCGTGGCTTATACCACAGATACGCAGTATTTT
TRBV5-1	many	TRBJ2-3	TRBD2	CASSLGSSGGTDTQYF	TGCGCCAGCAGCTTGGGATCTAGCGGGGGCACAGATACGCAGTATTTT
TRBV12-3/TRBV12-4	many	TRBJ1-4	TRBD1	CASSLGQVANEKLFF	TGTGCCAGCAGTTTGGGACAGGTGGCTAATGAAAAACTGTTTTTT
TRBV11-3	few	TRBJ2-5	-	CASRAWVKETQYF	TGTGCCAGCAGGGCGTGGGTAAAAGAGACCCAGTACTTC
TRBV15	few	TRBJ2-7	TRBD1	CATKGAANSYEQYF	TGTGCCACCAAGGGGGCAGCCAACTCCTACGAGCAGTACTTC
TRBV27	few	TRBJ2-1	-	CASSLTLEYEQFF	TGTGCCAGCAGTCTAACACTAGAATATGAGCAGTTCTTC
TRBV7-2	-	TRBJ2-3	-	CASSLVRAGTDTQYF	TGTGCCAGCAGCTTGGTCAGGGCAGGCACAGATACGCAGTATTTT
TRBV7-2	many	TRBJ2-1	-	CASSLVTGSEQFF	TGTGCCAGCAGCTTAGTTACGGGCAGTGAGCAGTTCTTC
TRBV2	-	TRBJ2-3	-	CASLPLPPDTQYF	TGTGCCAGCCTCCCTCTACCCCCAGATACGCAGTATTTT
TRBV29-1	few	TRBJ2-5	-	CSGRLGETQYF	TGCAGCGGCCGTTTAGGGGAGACCCAGTACTTC
TRBV6-1	-	TRBJ1-6	-	CASSAQGNSPLHF	TGTGCCAGCAGTGCGCAGGGAAATTCACCCCTCCACTTT
TRBV20-1	few	TRBJ2-5	TRBD2	CSARGPSGGTQYF	TGCAGTGCTAGGGGACCTAGCGGAGGGACCCAGTACTTC
TRBV29-1	many	TRBJ2-7	TRBD2	CSAGLAGGAEQYF	TGCAGCGCTGGGCTAGCGGGAGGAGCCGAGCAGTACTTC
TRBV29-1	-	TRBJ1-1	-	CSVLSGGLNTEAFF	TGCAGCGTGCTAAGCGGGGGCTTGAACACTGAAGCTTTCTTT
TRBV4-3	few	TRBJ1-3	-	CASSQGAGSGNTIYF	TGCGCCAGCAGCCAAGGGGCCGGCTCTGGAAACACCATATATTTT
TRBV14	-	TRBJ2-6	-	CASSQDRRIPVLTF	TGTGCCAGCAGCCAAGATCGCAGGATCCCCGTCCTGACTTTC
TRBV10-3	few	TRBJ1-6	-	CAISDSGNDFYSPLHF	TGTGCCATCAGTGATTCGGGGAACGACTTTTATTCACCCCTCCACTTT
TRBV27	-	TRBJ2-1	TRBD2	CASSHLAGATTYNEQFF	TGTGCCAGCAGTCACCTAGCGGGAGCAACCACTTACAATGAGCAGTTCTTC
TRBV30	-	TRBJ2-2	TRBD1	CAWSQDRNMNTGELFF	TGTGCCTGGAGTCAGGACAGGAACATGAACACCGGGGAGCTGTTTTTT
TRBV19	many	TRBJ2-7	-	CASSIDGAPFSYEQYF	TGTGCCAGTAGTATAGATGGTGCCCCGTTTTCCTACGAGCAGTACTTC
TRBV29-1	many	TRBJ2-1	TRBD2	CSVVLTSGRVDYNEQFF	TGCAGCGTTGTTTTGACTAGCGGGAGGGTTGACTACAATGAGCAGTTCTTC
TRBV20-1	-	TRBJ2-3	TRBD1	CSAWDRSTDTQYF	TGCAGTGCGTGGGACAGAAGCACAGATACGCAGTATTTT
TRBV12-3/TRBV12-4	few	TRBJ1-1	-	CASSRWRGDTEAFF	TGTGCCAGCAGTCGGTGGAGGGGAGATACTGAAGCTTTCTTT
TRBV7-3	many	TRBJ2-3	-	CASSSRLGGLTDTQYF	TGTGCCAGCAGCTCAAGACTAGGAGGGCTCACAGATACGCAGTATTTT